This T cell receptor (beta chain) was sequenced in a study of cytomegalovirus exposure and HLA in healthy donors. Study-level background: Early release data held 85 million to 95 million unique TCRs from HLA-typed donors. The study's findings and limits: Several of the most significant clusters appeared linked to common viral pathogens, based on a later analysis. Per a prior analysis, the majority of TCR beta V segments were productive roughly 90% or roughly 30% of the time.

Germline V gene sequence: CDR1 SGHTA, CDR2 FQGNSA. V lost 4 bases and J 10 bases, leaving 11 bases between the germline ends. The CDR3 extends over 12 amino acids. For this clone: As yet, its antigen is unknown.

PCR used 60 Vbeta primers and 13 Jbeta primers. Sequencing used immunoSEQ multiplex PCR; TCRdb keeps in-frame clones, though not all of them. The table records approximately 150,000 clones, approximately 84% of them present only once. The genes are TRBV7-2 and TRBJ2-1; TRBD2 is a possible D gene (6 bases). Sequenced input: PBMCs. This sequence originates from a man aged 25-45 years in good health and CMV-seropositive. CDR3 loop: CASSSQRVEQFF. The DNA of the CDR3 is TGTGCCAGCAGCTCGCAGCGGGTGGAGCAGTTCTTC. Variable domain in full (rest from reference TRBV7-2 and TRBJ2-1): GAGVSQSPSNKVTEKGKDVELRCDPISGHTALYWYRQSLGQGLEFLIYFQGNSAPDKSGLPSDRFSAERTGGSVSTLTIQRTQQEDSAVYLCASSSQRVEQFFGPGTRLTVL.